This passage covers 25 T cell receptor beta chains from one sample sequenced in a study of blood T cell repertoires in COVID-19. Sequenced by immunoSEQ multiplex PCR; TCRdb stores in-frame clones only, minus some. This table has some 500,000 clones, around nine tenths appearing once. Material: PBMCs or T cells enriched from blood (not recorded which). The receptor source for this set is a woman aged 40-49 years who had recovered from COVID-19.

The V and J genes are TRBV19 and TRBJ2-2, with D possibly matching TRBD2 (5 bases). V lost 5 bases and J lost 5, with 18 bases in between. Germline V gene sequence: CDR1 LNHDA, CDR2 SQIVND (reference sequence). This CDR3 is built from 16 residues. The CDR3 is CASSFTTTTGTGELFF. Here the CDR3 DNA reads TGTGCCAGTAGTTTTACCACAACGACGGGAACCGGGGAGCTGTTTTTT.

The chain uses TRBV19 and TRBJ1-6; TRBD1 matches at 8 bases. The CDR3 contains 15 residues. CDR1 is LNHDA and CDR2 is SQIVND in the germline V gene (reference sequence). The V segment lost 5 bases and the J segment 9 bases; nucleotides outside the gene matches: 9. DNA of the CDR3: TGTGCCAGTAGTTCTCGGACAGGGACGAGTTCACCCCTCCACTTT. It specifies CASSSRTGTSSPLHF.

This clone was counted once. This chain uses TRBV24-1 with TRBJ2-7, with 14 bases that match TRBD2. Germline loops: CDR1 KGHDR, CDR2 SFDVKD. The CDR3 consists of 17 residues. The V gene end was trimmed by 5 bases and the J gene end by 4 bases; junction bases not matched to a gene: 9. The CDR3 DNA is TGTGCCACCAGTGCCCCTCCCGGGACTAGCGGGAGATACGAGCAGTACTTC. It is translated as CATSAPPGTSGRYEQYF.

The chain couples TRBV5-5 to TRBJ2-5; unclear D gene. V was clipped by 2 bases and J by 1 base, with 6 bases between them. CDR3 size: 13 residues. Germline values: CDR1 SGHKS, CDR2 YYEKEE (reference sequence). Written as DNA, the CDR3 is TGTGCCAGCAGCTTCCAGGCCCAAGAGACCCAGTACTTC. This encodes CASSFQAQETQYF.

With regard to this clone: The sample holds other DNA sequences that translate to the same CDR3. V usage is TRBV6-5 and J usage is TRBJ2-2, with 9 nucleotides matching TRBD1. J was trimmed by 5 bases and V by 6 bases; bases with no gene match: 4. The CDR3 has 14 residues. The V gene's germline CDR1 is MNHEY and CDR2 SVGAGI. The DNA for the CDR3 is TGTGCCAGCAGCCGCGACAGGGGGACCGGGGAGCTGTTTTTT. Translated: CASSRDRGTGELFF.

CDR3 coding DNA: TGTGCCAGCACCGGGGTCAGAGGCACTGAAGCTTTCTTT. As protein: CASTGVRGTEAFF. The chain employs TRBV12-3 or TRBV12-4 and TRBJ1-1, with D uncertain. The CDR3 covers 13 residues. Trimming took off 7 bases at V and 4 bases at J, with 13 bases between the two ends.

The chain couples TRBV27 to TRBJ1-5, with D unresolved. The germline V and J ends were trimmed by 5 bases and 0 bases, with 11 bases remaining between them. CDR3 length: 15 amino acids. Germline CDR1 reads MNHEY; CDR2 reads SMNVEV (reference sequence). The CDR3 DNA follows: TGTGCCAGCAGTACGTTAGGAGGTAGCAATCAGCCCCAGCATTTT. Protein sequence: CASSTLGGSNQPQHF.

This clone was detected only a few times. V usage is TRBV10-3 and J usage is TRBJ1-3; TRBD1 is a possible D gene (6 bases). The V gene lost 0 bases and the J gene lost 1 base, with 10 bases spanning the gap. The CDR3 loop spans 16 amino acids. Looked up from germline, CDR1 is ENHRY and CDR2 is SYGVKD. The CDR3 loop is CAISESGAPSGNTIYF. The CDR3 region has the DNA TGTGCCATCAGTGAGTCGGGGGCCCCATCTGGAAACACCATATATTTT.

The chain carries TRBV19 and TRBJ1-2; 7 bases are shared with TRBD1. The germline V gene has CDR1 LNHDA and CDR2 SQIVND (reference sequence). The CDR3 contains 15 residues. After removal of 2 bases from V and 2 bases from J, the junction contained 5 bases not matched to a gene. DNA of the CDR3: TGTGCCAGTAGTATAACACAGGGGAGGAACTATGGCTACACCTTC. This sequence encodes CASSITQGRNYGYTF.

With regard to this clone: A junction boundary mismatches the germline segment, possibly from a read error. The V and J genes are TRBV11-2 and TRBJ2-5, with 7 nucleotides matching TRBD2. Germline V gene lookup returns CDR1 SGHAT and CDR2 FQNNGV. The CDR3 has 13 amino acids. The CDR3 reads CASSARGGEAQYF. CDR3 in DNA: TGTGCCAGCAGCGCGCGCGGGGGAGAGGCCCAGTACTTC.

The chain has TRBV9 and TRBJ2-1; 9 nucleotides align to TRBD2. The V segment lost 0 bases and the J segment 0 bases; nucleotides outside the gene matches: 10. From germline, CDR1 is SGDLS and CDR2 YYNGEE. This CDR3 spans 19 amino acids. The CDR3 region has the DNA TGTGCCAGCAGCGTAGTAGGAGGGCGACTAGCGGTCTCCTACAATGAGCAGTTCTTC. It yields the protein CASSVVGGRLAVSYNEQFF. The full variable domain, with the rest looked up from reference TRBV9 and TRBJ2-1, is DSGVTQTPKHLITATGQRVTLRCSPRSGDLSVYWYQQSLDQGLQFLIQYYNGEERAKGNILERFSAQQFPDLHSELNLSSLELGDSALYFCASSVVGGRLAVSYNEQFFGPGTRLTVL.

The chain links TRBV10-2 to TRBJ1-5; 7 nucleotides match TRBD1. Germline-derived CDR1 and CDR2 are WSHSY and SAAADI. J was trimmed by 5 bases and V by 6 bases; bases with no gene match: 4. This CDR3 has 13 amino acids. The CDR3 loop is CASRWDRDQPQHF. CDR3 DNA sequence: TGCGCCAGCAGATGGGACAGAGATCAGCCCCAGCATTTT.

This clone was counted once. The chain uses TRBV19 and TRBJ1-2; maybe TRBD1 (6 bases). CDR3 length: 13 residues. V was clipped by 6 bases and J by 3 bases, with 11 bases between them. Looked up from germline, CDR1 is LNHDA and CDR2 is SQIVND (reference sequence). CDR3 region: CASRVQGDYGYTF. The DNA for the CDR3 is TGTGCCAGTAGGGTACAGGGAGACTATGGCTACACCTTC.

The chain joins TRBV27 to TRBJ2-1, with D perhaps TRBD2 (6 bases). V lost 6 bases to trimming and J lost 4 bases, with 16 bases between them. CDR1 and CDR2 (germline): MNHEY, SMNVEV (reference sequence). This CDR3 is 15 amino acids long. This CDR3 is CASRRGDLSYNEQFF. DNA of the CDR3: TGTGCCAGCAGGCGCGGGGATCTAAGTTACAATGAGCAGTTCTTC.

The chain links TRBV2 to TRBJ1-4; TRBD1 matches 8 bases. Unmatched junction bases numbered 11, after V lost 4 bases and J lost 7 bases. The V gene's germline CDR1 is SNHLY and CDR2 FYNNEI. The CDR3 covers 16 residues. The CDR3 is CASSVFPIGTGEKLFF. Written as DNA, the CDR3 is TGTGCCAGCAGTGTCTTTCCAATTGGGACAGGTGAAAAACTGTTTTTT.

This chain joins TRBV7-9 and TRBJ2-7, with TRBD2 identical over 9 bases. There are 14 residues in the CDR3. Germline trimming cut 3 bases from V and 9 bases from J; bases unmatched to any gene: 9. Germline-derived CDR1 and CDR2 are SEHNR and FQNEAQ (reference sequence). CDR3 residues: CASSFSGSVLGQYF. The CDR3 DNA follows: TGTGCCAGCAGCTTTAGCGGGAGCGTTCTTGGGCAGTACTTC.

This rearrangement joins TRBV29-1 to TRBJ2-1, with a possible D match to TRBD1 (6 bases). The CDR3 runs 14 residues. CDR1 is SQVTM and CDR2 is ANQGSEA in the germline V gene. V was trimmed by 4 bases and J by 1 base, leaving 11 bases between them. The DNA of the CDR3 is TGCAGCGTTGGGACAGAGATTTCCTACAATGAGCAGTTCTTC. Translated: CSVGTEISYNEQFF.

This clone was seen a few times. CDR3 sequence reads: CASSHGGGEKLFF. The CDR3 region has the DNA TGTGCCAGCAGCCACGGGGGGGGTGAAAAACTGTTTTTT. V gene TRBV12-3 or TRBV12-4 combines with J gene TRBJ1-4; tentatively, D is TRBD1 (5 bases). The CDR3 sequence is 13 residues long. Trimming pared 6 bases from V and 7 bases from J, leaving 12 bases between.

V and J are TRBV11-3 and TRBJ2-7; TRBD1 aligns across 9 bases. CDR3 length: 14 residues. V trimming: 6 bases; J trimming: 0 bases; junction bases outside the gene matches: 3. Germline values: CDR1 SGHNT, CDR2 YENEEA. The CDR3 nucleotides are TGTGCCAGCAGAACGACAGGGGGCTCCTACGAGCAGTACTTC. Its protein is CASRTTGGSYEQYF.

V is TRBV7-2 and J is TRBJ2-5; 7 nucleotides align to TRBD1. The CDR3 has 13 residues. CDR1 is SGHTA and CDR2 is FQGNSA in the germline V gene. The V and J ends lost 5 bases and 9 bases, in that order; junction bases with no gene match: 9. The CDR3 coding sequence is TGTGCCAGCAGCCGAGACAGGGTGGTGTCCCAGTACTTC. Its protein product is CASSRDRVVSQYF.

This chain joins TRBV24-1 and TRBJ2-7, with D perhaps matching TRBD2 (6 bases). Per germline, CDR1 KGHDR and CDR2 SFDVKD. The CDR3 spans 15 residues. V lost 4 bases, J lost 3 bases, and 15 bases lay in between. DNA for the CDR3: TGTGCCACCAGTGAACCCGGGACTCCGGACTACGAGCAGTACTTC. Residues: CATSEPGTPDYEQYF.

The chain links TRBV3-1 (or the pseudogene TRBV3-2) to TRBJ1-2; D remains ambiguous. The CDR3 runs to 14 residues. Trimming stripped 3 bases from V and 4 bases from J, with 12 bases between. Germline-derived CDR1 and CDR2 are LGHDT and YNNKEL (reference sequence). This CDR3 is CASSHRQSGYGYTF. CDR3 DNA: TGTGCCAGCAGCCATAGGCAGTCGGGCTATGGCTACACCTTC.

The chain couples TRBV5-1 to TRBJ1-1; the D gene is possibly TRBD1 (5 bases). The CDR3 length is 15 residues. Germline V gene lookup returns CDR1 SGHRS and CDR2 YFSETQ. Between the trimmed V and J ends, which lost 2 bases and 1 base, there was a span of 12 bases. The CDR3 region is CASSFGEGTNTEAFF. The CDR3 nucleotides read TGCGCCAGCAGCTTCGGGGAGGGGACGAACACTGAAGCTTTCTTT.

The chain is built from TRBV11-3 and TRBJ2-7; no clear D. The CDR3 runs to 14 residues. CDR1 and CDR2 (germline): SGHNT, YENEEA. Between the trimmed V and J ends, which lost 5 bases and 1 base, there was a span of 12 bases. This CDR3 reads CASSRSYGSYEQYF. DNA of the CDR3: TGTGCCAGCAGCCGATCCTACGGTTCCTACGAGCAGTACTTC.

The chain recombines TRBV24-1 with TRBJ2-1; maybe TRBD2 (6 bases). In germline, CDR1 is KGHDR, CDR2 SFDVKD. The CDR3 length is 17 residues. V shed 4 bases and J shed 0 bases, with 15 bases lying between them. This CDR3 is CATSDRDFPSSYNEQFF. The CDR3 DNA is TGTGCCACCAGTGACCGGGACTTTCCGAGCTCCTACAATGAGCAGTTCTTC.